The subject of this entry is one T cell receptor beta chain. Its antigen target is currently unknown. Within one base of it there is no much larger clone, and no base qualities were kept. The data were obtained in a study of blood T cell repertoires in COVID-19 (dated by TCRdb to 2020 to 2021). A note on the overall study: Samples covering the acute and convalescent phases of COVID-19 were provided by collaborators in the United States, Italy and Spain. The repertoires were made available in a free public database intended to serve as a resource for research on the immune response to SARS-CoV-2. The samples were drawn from the first 160 participants of the ongoing ImmuneRACE study and from about 1,200 subjects provided by 6 global collaborators. Sample metadata almost always included a de-identified subject ID, COVID-19 status, age in years and sex. Where HLA class I and class II types were available, the types were taken from metadata supplied by the sample provider, not from assay-based typing. The material from the prospective study consisted of cDNA or gDNA derived from T cells, B-cell-depleted T cells, or PBMCs. Subjects who had been exposed to COVID-19, were actively infected with it, or had recovered from it provided the deeply sampled blood TCRbeta repertoires that made up the dataset.

Participants in the prospective study were aged about 18 to 95 years, lived in more than 20 United States geographic areas, and enrolled through a virtual design. Cohort assignment in the prospective study relied on participant-reported clinical history from a screening survey and a study questionnaire. In the prospective study, mobile phlebotomists collected whole blood, serum and a nasopharyngeal or oropharyngeal swab from each participant. Over a roughly two-month period, participants in the prospective study had the option of providing additional blood draws and questionnaires. Prospective study blood samples were shipped either frozen or at room temperature before DNA extraction. Inclusive of the bounding cysteine and phenylalanine, the CDR3 is 15 residues long. Just CDR3 DNA is preserved here, 45 bases in frame from base 1. CDR1 and CDR2 are read off the germline V gene as LGHNA and YSLEER. V lost 0 bases and J lost 4 bases; the stretch between them is 10 bases long.

TCRbeta CDR3 regions were amplified from genomic DNA by means of the immunoSEQ Assay, a bias-controlled multiplex PCR. On the study's bioinformatics: The number of nucleated cells in each sample was estimated from the amplification of reference gene primers within the assay. To quantify the absolute abundance of each unique TCRbeta CDR3 rearrangement, sequence reads were collapsed and filtered. For each sample, productive Simpson clonality was calculated by taking the square root of Simpson's diversity index across productive rearrangements. Held by TCRdb, this immuneACCESS table contains in-frame sequences only and omits some clones. Under half of the omission traces to an unresolved V gene where checked; the cause of the rest is unknown. V and J calls and clone size are as listed in that table; D and trimming were resolved from the DNA. This sample comprises roughly 240,000 clones, 87% of them detected only once. Around 2.6% of the sample is taken by the ten largest.

Overall study results and their limits: The amount of clinical and demographic metadata varied by source and participant and was provided uncurated.

This receptor was obtained from a woman in her twenties or thirties with acute COVID-19. The sequenced sample consisted of PBMCs or T cells enriched from blood (not recorded which). Recombination connected TRBV4-3 to TRBJ1-5; 5 matching bases give a weak D call of TRBD1. The CDR3 protein is CASSQDRAGNQPQHF. The nucleotides read TGCGCCAGCAGCCAAGATAGGGCAGGGAATCAGCCCCAGCATTTT.